The clone carrying this T cell receptor (beta chain) showed up just once. The sample belongs to a study of control samples from healthy donors and cancer patients. Method: immunoSEQ multiplex PCR; TCRdb's copy keeps in-frame clones and lacks some. The sample lists over 75,000 clones, 91% occurring once. Sequenced input: blood. This TCR came from a man aged 25-40 years in good health.

CDR3 DNA sequence: TGTGCCAGCAGTCGACTGTACAATGAGCAGTTCTTC. Its translation: CASSRLYNEQFF. The J gene is TRBJ2-1, the V gene TRBV6-5; D gene unclear. Germline loops: CDR1 MNHEY, CDR2 SVGAGI. The CDR3 loop spans 12 amino acids. Trimming removed 5 bases from V and 4 bases from J, with 6 bases in between.